Each of the 23 T cell receptor beta chains below was sequenced from the same sample in a study of vaccination effects on CD4 cells after COVID-19. Prior to sequencing, the ViraFEST assay stimulated PBMC with viral peptide pools, which expanded the antigen-specific CD4+ T cells. Researchers isolated CD4+ T cells once approximately 10 days of culture had elapsed. Each participant received a vaccine that was either BNT162b2 or mRNA-1273, given as two doses. These TCRs' antigens remain unknown. Libraries were prepared by immunoSEQ multiplex PCR; TCRdb keeps only in-frame clonotypes and omits some of them. The table shows almost 30,000 clones, with about 74% occurring only once. The sample in question was CD4+ T cells from PBMCs cultured with HCoV-OC43 spike peptides, obtained after COVID-19 vaccination. Subset here: HCoV-OC43 spike overlapping peptide pool stimulation. The receptors originated from a human donor who received a COVID-19 vaccine.

The table lists this clone with a few counts. The CDR3 DNA is TGCGCCAGCCGACTGGATGGAGCGAACACCGGGGAGCTGTTTTTT. Translated: CASRLDGANTGELFF. The V gene is TRBV5-1, the J gene TRBJ2-2; no firm D call. Trimming pared 7 bases from V and 0 bases from J, leaving 13 bases between. Germline CDR1 SGHRS, CDR2 YFSETQ. The CDR3 runs to 15 residues. Based on the CDR3 plus reference TRBV5-1 and TRBJ2-2, the full variable domain is KAGVTQTPRYLIKTRGQQVTLSCSPISGHRSVSWYQQTPGQGLQFLFEYFSETQRNKGNFPGRFSGRQFSNSRSEMNVSTLELGDSALYLCASRLDGANTGELFFGEGSRLTVL.

This rearrangement joins TRBV7-9 to TRBJ2-3; no definite D call. CDR1 and CDR2 (germline): SEHNR, FQNEAQ (reference sequence). The CDR3 runs to 13 residues. V dropped 5 bases and J dropped 1 base, with 7 bases sitting between them. The CDR3 loop is CASSISGTDTQYF. The CDR3 DNA is TGTGCCAGCAGCATAAGCGGCACAGATACGCAGTATTTT.

The rearrangement links TRBV5-5 to TRBJ1-2, with D tentatively TRBD1 (5 bases). CDR1 is SGHKS and CDR2 is YYEKEE in the germline V gene (reference sequence). The CDR3 sequence is 16 residues long. V was cut by 4 bases and J by 0 bases, with 16 bases left in between. The CDR3 DNA reads as TGTGCCAGCAGCCTGGGACGGGGCCCTACTAACTATGGCTACACCTTC. This codes for CASSLGRGPTNYGYTF.

This clone was seen a handful of times. V and J are TRBV2 and TRBJ2-1; 7 nucleotides agree with TRBD2. This CDR3 is built from 14 residues. J lost 12 bases, V lost 2 bases, and 10 bases had no gene match. The germline V gene has CDR1 SNHLY and CDR2 FYNNEI. Here the CDR3 reads CASSEPLAGVVQFF. The CDR3 nucleotides are TGTGCCAGCAGTGAACCCTTGGCGGGGGTTGTGCAGTTCTTC.

The chain couples TRBV9 to TRBJ2-1, with D perhaps TRBD1 (7 bases). Germline V lookup: CDR1 SGDLS, CDR2 YYNGEE. Trimming left V 2 bases short and J 1 base short, with 10 bases between. CDR3 length: 15 amino acids. The CDR3 here is CASSVAGGSYNEQFF. The CDR3 nucleotides are TGTGCCAGCAGCGTCGCAGGGGGGTCCTACAATGAGCAGTTCTTC.

This clone occurred a few times. The chain's CDR3 is CASSTGQWVYGYTF. CDR3 nucleotide sequence: TGTGCCAGCAGCACGGGACAGTGGGTCTATGGCTACACCTTC. The rearrangement links TRBV5-4 to TRBJ1-2; 7 positions agree with TRBD1. Germline values: CDR1 SGHNT, CDR2 YYREEE (reference sequence). V shed 4 bases and J 4 bases; nucleotides not matched to a gene: 7. The CDR3 totals 14 residues.

The chain recombines TRBV19 with TRBJ1-4; D may be TRBD1 (6 bases). Trimming cost V 7 bases and J 8 bases, with 20 bases left between them. The CDR3 consists of 15 residues. Per the germline V gene, CDR1 is LNHDA and CDR2 is SQIVND (reference sequence). The CDR3 region is CASTGRGGAWEKLFF. The CDR3 nucleotides are TGTGCCAGTACTGGCCGAGGGGGGGCTTGGGAAAAACTGTTTTTT.

The chain has TRBV6-4 and TRBJ1-4; D unresolved. V lost 3 bases to trimming and J lost 0 bases, with 11 bases between them. Germline CDR1 and CDR2: MRHNA and SNTAGT. This CDR3 spans 16 amino acids. The DNA of the CDR3 is TGTGCCAGCAGTGATGAGGCAGCTGCAACTAATGAAAAACTGTTTTTT. Translating it yields CASSDEAAATNEKLFF.

This chain uses TRBV6-5 with TRBJ2-5, with 7 bases matching TRBD1. Trimming took 7 bases from V and 4 from J; bases not matched to a gene: 6. The germline V gene encodes CDR1 MNHEY and CDR2 SVGAGI. This CDR3 contains 13 residues. In nucleotides, the CDR3 is TGTGCCAGCACCCCGACAGGGAGAGAGACCCAGTACTTC. Amino acids: CASTPTGRETQYF.

Judged by abundance, this clone is medium-sized (0.01 to 0.1%). This sequence joins TRBV5-5 and TRBJ1-5; D remains unclear. Germline lookup yields CDR1 SGHKS and CDR2 YYEKEE (reference sequence). Trimming removed 1 base at V and 1 base at J, with 9 bases between. The CDR3 is 15 amino acids. This CDR3 reads CASSLTVLSNQPQHF. The CDR3 DNA reads as TGTGCCAGCAGCTTGACCGTACTCAGCAATCAGCCCCAGCATTTT.

The V and J genes are TRBV7-9 and TRBJ1-5; D gene ambiguous. CDR1 is SEHNR and CDR2 is FQNEAQ in the germline V gene (reference sequence). The CDR3 sequence is 14 residues long. V shed 3 bases and J shed 5 bases, with 11 bases lying between them. The CDR3 nucleotides are TGTGCCAGCAGCTTTGGGAATTTGGATCAGCCCCAGCATTTT. Residues: CASSFGNLDQPQHF.

This clone was seen only once. The chain has TRBV3-1 (or the pseudogene TRBV3-2) and TRBJ1-1; D gene unclear. Germline lookup yields CDR1 LGHDT and CDR2 YNNKEL (reference sequence). The CDR3 consists of 15 residues. Trimming cost V 3 bases and J 0 bases, with 11 bases left between them. CDR3 in DNA: TGTGCCAGCAGCCACTTGGGCCCTATGAACACTGAAGCTTTCTTT. Amino acids: CASSHLGPMNTEAFF.

The chain carries TRBV11-2 and TRBJ2-1; 8 bases align to TRBD2. This CDR3 spans 16 amino acids. Germline CDR1 and CDR2: SGHAT and FQNNGV. The ends lost 1 base at V and 4 bases at J; junction bases unmatched: 6. The CDR3 DNA reads as TGTGCCAGCAGCTTAGTAGGCAGCGGGGGTTACAATGAGCAGTTCTTC. It encodes CASSLVGSGGYNEQFF.

The rearrangement links TRBV5-1 to TRBJ2-5, with 7 bases that match TRBD2. Germline CDR1 and CDR2: SGHRS and YFSETQ. V lost 1 base and J lost 4; bases outside the gene matches: 4. CDR3 length: 14 residues. The CDR3 here is CASSLNGEGETQYF. The CDR3 nucleotides are TGCGCCAGCAGCTTGAATGGGGAGGGAGAGACCCAGTACTTC.

V usage is TRBV7-9 and J usage is TRBJ1-5; D ambiguous. V was shortened by 1 base and J by 3 bases, with 10 bases between the two germline ends. CDR3 length: 15 amino acids. Germline V gene data show CDR1 as SEHNR and CDR2 as FQNEAQ (reference sequence). CDR3 amino acids: CASSLGPGFNQPQHF. For the CDR3, the DNA is TGTGCCAGCAGCTTAGGGCCAGGATTCAATCAGCCCCAGCATTTT.

Only one count was recorded for this clone. This sequence joins TRBV14 and TRBJ2-5; 10 bases line up with TRBD1. The CDR3 loop spans 14 amino acids. V lost 4 bases, J lost 5 bases, and 4 bases stayed unmatched. Germline-derived CDR1 and CDR2 are SGHDN and FVKESK. CDR3 region: CASSLGQGGETQYF. The CDR3 DNA sequence: TGTGCCAGCAGCCTAGGACAGGGGGGTGAGACCCAGTACTTC.

This chain links TRBV7-8 with TRBJ2-1; 12 bases map to TRBD2. The length of the CDR3 is 16 residues. V dropped 4 bases and J dropped 0; count of bases not matched to a gene: 1. CDR1 and CDR2 (germline): SGHVS, FQNEAQ. Written as DNA, the CDR3 is TGTGCCAGCAGCTCGACTAGCGGGAGCTCCTACAATGAGCAGTTCTTC. Translating gives CASSSTSGSSYNEQFF.

This clone ranks as medium-sized. The rearrangement joins TRBV6-1 to TRBJ1-2, with D possibly TRBD1 on 6 matching bases. The CDR3 sequence is 16 residues long. Germline V gene lookup returns CDR1 MNHNS and CDR2 SASEGT. V dropped 2 bases and J dropped 4 bases, with 17 bases sitting between them. The CDR3 sequence is CASSESGGRGGYGYTF. Here the CDR3 DNA reads TGTGCCAGCAGTGAAAGCGGGGGCAGGGGTGGCTATGGCTACACCTTC.

This clone was counted a single time. The chain uses TRBV3-1 (or the pseudogene TRBV3-2) and TRBJ2-1; tentatively, D is TRBD2 (5 bases). V was trimmed by 0 bases and J by 6 bases, leaving 9 bases between them. Germline CDR1 reads LGHDT; CDR2 reads YNNKEL (reference sequence). The CDR3 is made up of 14 amino acids. CDR3 nucleotides: TGTGCCAGCAGCCAAGAAGGCGGGTCCAATGAGCAGTTCTTC. This gives the protein CASSQEGGSNEQFF.

The rearrangement joins TRBV6-5 to TRBJ1-2, with no clear D. The germline gives CDR1 MNHEY, CDR2 SVGAGI. There are 12 residues in the CDR3. The germline V and J ends were trimmed by 6 bases and 4 bases, with 9 bases remaining between them. The CDR3 coding sequence is TGTGCCAGCAGCAATGACGGCTATGGCTACACCTTC. Translated, it gives CASSNDGYGYTF.

The V gene is TRBV6-6, the J gene TRBJ2-1; 14 bases align to TRBD2. This CDR3 comprises 20 residues. Germline trimming cut 6 bases from V and 5 bases from J; bases unmatched to any gene: 18. Germline CDR1 is MNHNY and CDR2 is SVGAGI (reference sequence). The CDR3 sequence is CASSYGQGLAGVLGHNEQFF. The CDR3, as DNA: TGTGCCAGCAGCTACGGACAGGGACTAGCGGGGGTGTTAGGCCACAATGAGCAGTTCTTC.

The CDR3 bases are TGTGCCACCAGCAGAGATCAGGGACTAGCGGGAGCACCCGGGGAGCTGTTTTTT. Translation: CATSRDQGLAGAPGELFF. V gene TRBV15 combines with J gene TRBJ2-2, with 14 bases aligning to TRBD2. CDR3 length: 18 residues. V trimming: 0 bases; J trimming: 6 bases; junction bases outside the gene matches: 6. CDR1 is LNHNV and CDR2 is YYDKDF in the germline V gene (reference sequence).

This chain connects TRBV10-3 to TRBJ2-7, with D unclear. CDR1 and CDR2 from the germline V gene are ENHRY and SYGVKD. The CDR3 is 15 residues long. V shed 2 bases and J shed 0 bases, with 11 bases lying between them. CDR3 coding DNA: TGTGCCATCAGTGAGGGACCGACGAACTCCTACGAGCAGTACTTC. Protein: CAISEGPTNSYEQYF.